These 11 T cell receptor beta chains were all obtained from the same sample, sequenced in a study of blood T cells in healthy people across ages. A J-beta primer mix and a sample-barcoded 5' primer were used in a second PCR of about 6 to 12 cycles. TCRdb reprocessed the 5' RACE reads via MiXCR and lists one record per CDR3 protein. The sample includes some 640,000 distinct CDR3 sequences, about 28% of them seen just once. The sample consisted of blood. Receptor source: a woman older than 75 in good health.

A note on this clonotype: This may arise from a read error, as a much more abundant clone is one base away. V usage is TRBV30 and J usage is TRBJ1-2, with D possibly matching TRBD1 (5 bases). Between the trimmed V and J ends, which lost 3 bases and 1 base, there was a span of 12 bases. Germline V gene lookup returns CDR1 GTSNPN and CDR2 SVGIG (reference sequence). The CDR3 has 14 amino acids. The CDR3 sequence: CAWRGRGGNYGYTF. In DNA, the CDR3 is TGTGCCTGGAGGGGACGGGGGGGTAACTATGGCTACACCTTC.

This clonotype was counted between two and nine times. CDR3 bases: TGTGCCAGCACCCCAACAGGTGCCACTGAAGCTTTCTTT. It yields the protein CASTPTGATEAFF. This chain connects TRBV2 to TRBJ1-1; maybe TRBD1 (5 bases). Trimming pared 7 bases from V and 4 bases from J, leaving 13 bases between. The CDR3 is 13 residues long. CDR1 and CDR2 from the germline V gene are SNHLY and FYNNEI.

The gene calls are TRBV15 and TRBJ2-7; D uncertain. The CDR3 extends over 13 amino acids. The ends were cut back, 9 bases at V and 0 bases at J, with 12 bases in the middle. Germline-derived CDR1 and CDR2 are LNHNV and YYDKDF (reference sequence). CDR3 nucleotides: TGTGCCACGTCGACACGGAACTCCTACGAGCAGTACTTC. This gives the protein CATSTRNSYEQYF.

CDR3 protein: CAISPFEGSTDTQYF. The CDR3 coding sequence is TGTGCCATCAGCCCTTTCGAGGGGAGCACAGATACGCAGTATTTT. The chain is built from TRBV10-3 and TRBJ2-3; D may correspond to TRBD1 or TRBD2 (5 bases each). CDR3 size: 15 residues. Germline CDR1 is ENHRY and CDR2 is SYGVKD. Trimming stripped 6 bases from V and 0 bases from J, with 13 bases between.

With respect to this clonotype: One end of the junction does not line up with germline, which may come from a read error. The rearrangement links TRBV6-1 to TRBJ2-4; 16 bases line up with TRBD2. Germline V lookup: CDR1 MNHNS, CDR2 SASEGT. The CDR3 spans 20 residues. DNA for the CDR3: TGTGCAAGCAGTGAAAGGGGGACTAGCGGGGGGGCCCTGACCAAAAACATTCAGTACTTC. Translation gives CASSERGTSGGALTKNIQYF.

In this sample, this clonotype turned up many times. CDR3 region: CSASSGQGTYEQYF. The CDR3 DNA follows: TGCAGTGCTAGCTCGGGACAGGGGACCTACGAGCAGTACTTC. The J gene is TRBJ2-7, the V gene TRBV20-1, with TRBD1 identical over 10 bases. CDR3 length: 14 residues. Germline trimming cut 3 bases from V and 2 bases from J; bases unmatched to any gene: 4. Germline CDR1 DFQATT, CDR2 SNEGSKA (reference sequence).

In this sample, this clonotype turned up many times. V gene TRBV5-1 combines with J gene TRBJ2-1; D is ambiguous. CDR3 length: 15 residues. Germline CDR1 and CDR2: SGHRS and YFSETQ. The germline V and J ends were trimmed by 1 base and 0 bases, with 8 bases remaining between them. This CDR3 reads CASSLFGSSYNEQFF. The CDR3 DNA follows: TGCGCCAGCAGCTTGTTTGGTAGCTCCTACAATGAGCAGTTCTTC.

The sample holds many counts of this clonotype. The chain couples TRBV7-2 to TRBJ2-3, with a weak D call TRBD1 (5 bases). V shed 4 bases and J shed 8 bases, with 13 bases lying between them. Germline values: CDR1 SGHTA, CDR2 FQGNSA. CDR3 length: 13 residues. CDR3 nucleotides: TGTGCCAGCAGCTCCCAAGATCAGGGTACGCAGTATTTT. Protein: CASSSQDQGTQYF.

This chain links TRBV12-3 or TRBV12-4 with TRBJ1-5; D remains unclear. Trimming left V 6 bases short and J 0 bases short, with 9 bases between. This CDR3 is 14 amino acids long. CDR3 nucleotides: TGTGCCAGCAGCCGGGTTTTTAGCAATCAGCCCCAGCATTTT. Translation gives CASSRVFSNQPQHF.

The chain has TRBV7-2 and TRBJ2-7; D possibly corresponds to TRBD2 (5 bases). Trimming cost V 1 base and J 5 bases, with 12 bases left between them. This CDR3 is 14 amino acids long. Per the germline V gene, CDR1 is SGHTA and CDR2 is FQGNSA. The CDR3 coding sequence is TGTGCCAGCAGCTTAGGGGGAGATATCCACGAGCAGTACTTC. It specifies CASSLGGDIHEQYF.

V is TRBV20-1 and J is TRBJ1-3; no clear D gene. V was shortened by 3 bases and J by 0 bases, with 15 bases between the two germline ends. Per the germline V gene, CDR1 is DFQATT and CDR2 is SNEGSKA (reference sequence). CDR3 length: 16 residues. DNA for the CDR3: TGCAGTGCTAGCCCAATTCACTCGATCTCTGGAAACACCATATATTTT. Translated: CSASPIHSISGNTIYF.